One and the same sample provided the 25 T cell receptor beta chains below, sequenced in a study of shared clonotypes between healthy human individuals. Clones were sequenced by immunoSEQ multiplex PCR, and TCRdb holds only the in-frame ones, with some missing. The sample lists 2 million to 2.5 million clones; approximately 96% were seen once. Sequenced sample: naive CD4+ T cells sorted from blood. Subset noted: CD45RA+ positively selected. The receptor set was obtained from a man aged 18 to 30 in good health.

This chain uses TRBV5-6 with TRBJ1-1, with D unclear. Germline CDR1 reads SGHDT; CDR2 reads YYEEEE. The V end lost 1 base, the J end lost 0 bases, and 4 bases lay between the germline ends. This CDR3 spans 13 amino acids. In nucleotides, the CDR3 is TGTGCCAGCAGCTTGAAATTGAACACTGAAGCTTTCTTT. This encodes CASSLKLNTEAFF. The complete variable domain, with remaining parts taken from reference TRBV5-6 and TRBJ1-1, reads DAGVTQSPTHLIKTRGQQVTLRCSPKSGHDTVSWYQQALGQGPQFIFQYYEEEERQRGNFPDRFSGHQFPNYSSELNVNALLLGDSALYLCASSLKLNTEAFFGQGTRLTVV.

The CDR3 region is CASWDSYNSPLHF. The CDR3 nucleotides read TGTGCCAGTTGGGACTCCTATAATTCACCCCTCCACTTT. The V gene is TRBV2, the J gene TRBJ1-6; D unclear. Trimming left V 9 bases short and J 0 bases short, with 6 bases between. CDR1 and CDR2 (germline): SNHLY, FYNNEI. The CDR3 runs 13 residues.

J is TRBJ2-5 and V is TRBV25-1, with D unclear. V dropped 4 bases and J dropped 5 bases, with 8 bases sitting between them. The germline CDR1 and CDR2 sequences are MGHDK and SYGVNS. The CDR3 totals 12 residues. The CDR3 here is CASSGAGETQYF. CDR3 DNA: TGTGCCAGCAGTGGAGCTGGCGAGACCCAGTACTTC.

The CDR3 coding sequence is TGTGCCAGCAGCTCCCACTCCGGGACAGGGAATCAGCCCCAGCATTTT. Encoded protein: CASSSHSGTGNQPQHF. V usage is TRBV27 and J usage is TRBJ1-5, with 9 bases lining up with TRBD1. Trimming cost V 6 bases and J 4 bases; bases outside gene matches: 10. Looked up from germline, CDR1 is MNHEY and CDR2 is SMNVEV (reference sequence). This CDR3 has 16 residues.

The CDR3 here is CASSLGTALQETQYF. The CDR3 DNA follows: TGTGCCAGCAGCTTAGGAACAGCACTCCAAGAGACCCAGTACTTC. The chain links TRBV7-2 to TRBJ2-5; D call uncertain. This CDR3 region has 15 residues. The V gene lost 1 base and the J gene lost 1 base, with 10 bases spanning the gap. Germline CDR1 reads SGHTA; CDR2 reads FQGNSA.

The chain has TRBV29-1 and TRBJ2-5; D remains unclear. The CDR3 length is 12 residues. The ends were cut back, 4 bases at V and 2 bases at J, with 8 bases in the middle. Germline loops: CDR1 SQVTM, CDR2 ANQGSEA. The CDR3 is CSVGQAQETQYF. The CDR3 DNA follows: TGCAGCGTTGGTCAGGCACAAGAGACCCAGTACTTC.

The chain couples TRBV7-3 to TRBJ2-5; no clear D gene. Germline V lookup: CDR1 SGHTA, CDR2 FQGTGA. The V end was cut by 5 bases, the J end by 2 bases, with 15 bases between. The CDR3 is made up of 15 amino acids. The CDR3 DNA reads as TGTGCCAGCAGCCCCCGTGGGTCCGGGCAAGAGACCCAGTACTTC. This translates into CASSPRGSGQETQYF.

The chain is built from TRBV13 and TRBJ1-6; possible D gene TRBD1, 6 bases. The V gene's germline CDR1 is PRHDT and CDR2 FYEKMQ (reference sequence). The CDR3 is made up of 16 amino acids. Trimming left V 5 bases short and J 13 bases short, with 24 bases between. CDR3 sequence reads: CASSLRRPGAGFPLHF. In DNA form, the CDR3 reads TGTGCCAGCAGCCTTAGGCGTCCGGGGGCCGGATTTCCCCTCCACTTT.

The V call is TRBV11-2, the J call TRBJ2-3; no definite D call. Trimming shortened V by 1 base and J by 6 bases, and 11 bases separated the two germline ends. CDR3 length equals 14 residues. In germline, CDR1 is SGHAT, CDR2 FQNNGV. CDR3 bases: TGTGCCAGCAGCTTAGCAGGCTATCTGGATACGCAGTATTTT. This sequence encodes CASSLAGYLDTQYF.

The chain carries TRBV25-1 and TRBJ1-5, with 7 bases matching TRBD1. The CDR3 length is 13 residues. Germline CDR1 MGHDK, CDR2 SYGVNS. V shed 4 bases, J shed 5 bases, and the junction held 2 bases outside the gene matches. The CDR3 protein is CASSGQGHQPQHF. The CDR3 nucleotides are TGTGCCAGCAGTGGACAGGGCCATCAGCCCCAGCATTTT.

The chain links TRBV14 to TRBJ2-7, with no clear D. V lost 0 bases and J 1 base, leaving 13 bases between the germline ends. Per the germline V gene, CDR1 is SGHDN and CDR2 is FVKESK. The CDR3 covers 16 residues. The CDR3 loop is CASSQDAGPTSYEQYF. The DNA of the CDR3 is TGTGCCAGCAGCCAAGATGCAGGACCAACTTCCTACGAGCAGTACTTC.

The chain is built from TRBV19 and TRBJ2-7; D uncertain. Germline V lookup: CDR1 LNHDA, CDR2 SQIVND (reference sequence). V gave up 2 bases and J gave up 3 bases, with 8 bases separating them. The CDR3 loop spans 13 amino acids. The chain's CDR3 is CASSITGGYEQYF. Here the CDR3 DNA reads TGTGCCAGTAGTATAACGGGCGGCTACGAGCAGTACTTC.

The rearrangement uses TRBV15 and TRBJ1-4; possibly TRBD1 for D (6 bases). Germline V gives CDR1 LNHNV, CDR2 YYDKDF (reference sequence). The CDR3 has 16 amino acids. Trimming pared 5 bases from V and 2 bases from J, leaving 15 bases between. The CDR3 reads CATSPPLTGTNEKLFF. Here the CDR3 DNA reads TGTGCCACCAGCCCTCCCCTCACAGGGACTAATGAAAAACTGTTTTTT.

This chain uses TRBV27 with TRBJ2-1; 8 bases agree with TRBD2. The germline V gene encodes CDR1 MNHEY and CDR2 SMNVEV (reference sequence). V lost 2 bases to trimming and J lost 3 bases; unmatched junction nucleotides: 3. The CDR3 is 15 amino acids. The CDR3 loop reads CASSLEAGVYNEQFF. For the CDR3, the DNA is TGTGCCAGCAGTTTAGAAGCGGGAGTCTACAATGAGCAGTTCTTC.

The chain combines TRBV5-1 with TRBJ1-1; D might be TRBD1 (5 bases). This CDR3 spans 14 amino acids. Germline loops: CDR1 SGHRS, CDR2 YFSETQ. The V gene lost 5 bases and the J gene lost 3 bases, with 14 bases spanning the gap. Here the CDR3 reads CASRRDGGDTEAFF. DNA of the CDR3: TGCGCCAGCAGACGGGACGGTGGGGACACTGAAGCTTTCTTT.

The V gene is TRBV7-8, the J gene TRBJ2-1; 7 nucleotides align to TRBD2. This CDR3 comprises 13 residues. The germline gives CDR1 SGHVS, CDR2 FQNEAQ. The CDR3 here is CVCTGGPGNEQFF. In nucleotides, the CDR3 is TGTGTCTGCACGGGGGGTCCAGGCAATGAGCAGTTCTTC.

V and J are TRBV7-6 and TRBJ2-5, with a possible D match to TRBD2 (7 bases). The CDR3 runs to 16 residues. CDR1 and CDR2 from the germline V gene are SGHVS and FNYEAQ. V lost 1 base and J lost 5, with 17 bases in between. The CDR3 here is CASSLGGGHGLETQYF. In DNA, the CDR3 is TGTGCCAGCAGCTTAGGGGGGGGCCACGGACTGGAGACCCAGTACTTC.

The chain recombines TRBV4-1 with TRBJ2-1, with D possibly TRBD2 on 5 matching bases. Germline CDR1 reads MGHRA; CDR2 reads YSYEKL. CDR3 length: 16 residues. V was trimmed by 1 base and J by 4 bases, leaving 14 bases between them. CDR3: CASSQVGQRQYNEQFF. In DNA form, the CDR3 reads TGCGCCAGCAGCCAAGTGGGCCAGCGGCAATACAATGAGCAGTTCTTC.

This clone was observed once. The V and J genes are TRBV5-4 and TRBJ2-3; 11 bases align to TRBD2. This CDR3 is built from 14 residues. CDR1 and CDR2 (germline): SGHNT, YYREEE (reference sequence). Trimming cost V 7 bases and J 8 bases; bases outside gene matches: 9. CDR3 loop: CASSSTSGAGTQYF. CDR3 bases: TGTGCCAGCTCCTCGACTAGCGGGGCAGGTACGCAGTATTTT.

The rearrangement joins TRBV25-1 to TRBJ1-3, with D maybe TRBD1 (6 bases). Germline lookup yields CDR1 MGHDK and CDR2 SYGVNS. Trimming left V 3 bases short and J 8 bases short, with 14 bases between. The CDR3 extends over 14 amino acids. CDR3 region: CASSDNREFYTIYF. CDR3 in DNA: TGTGCCAGCAGTGATAACAGGGAGTTTTACACCATATATTTT.

The chain carries TRBV7-2 and TRBJ1-1; 8 bases are shared with TRBD1. The CDR3 contains 14 residues. Losses at the gene ends were 5 bases for V and 4 bases for J; bases not matched to a gene: 6. Germline CDR1 reads SGHTA; CDR2 reads FQGNSA. The CDR3 spells CASSVQGAGTEAFF. CDR3 sequence (DNA): TGTGCCAGCAGCGTCCAGGGGGCTGGCACTGAAGCTTTCTTT.

The chain recombines TRBV27 with TRBJ2-1; no reliable D call. Trimming removed 5 bases at V and 8 bases at J, with 13 bases between. CDR3 length: 13 residues. Germline V gene sequence: CDR1 MNHEY, CDR2 SMNVEV (reference sequence). The chain's CDR3 is CASSDTWVHEQFF. As DNA, the CDR3 is TGTGCCAGCAGTGATACATGGGTCCATGAGCAGTTCTTC.

The chain links TRBV5-1 to TRBJ1-4; TRBD1 agrees at 7 bases. Looked up from germline, CDR1 is SGHRS and CDR2 is YFSETQ. Trimming removed 4 bases from V and 3 bases from J; junction bases left unmatched: 12. There are 17 residues in the CDR3. Written as DNA, the CDR3 is TGCGCCAGCAGCCTCTCACCCGACAGGGCTGCTAATGAAAAACTGTTTTTT. This translates into CASSLSPDRAANEKLFF.

The rearrangement uses TRBV7-9 and TRBJ1-2; 7 positions agree with TRBD1. V lost 3 bases and J lost 8; bases outside the gene matches: 3. There are 12 residues in the CDR3. The germline CDR1 and CDR2 sequences are SEHNR and FQNEAQ (reference sequence). DNA of the CDR3: TGTGCCAGCAGCTTTGGACAGGAGGGCTACACCTTC. Its protein product is CASSFGQEGYTF.

V gene TRBV6-5 combines with J gene TRBJ1-1; D call uncertain. Trimming took 5 bases from V and 2 from J, leaving 12 bases between them. There are 14 residues in the CDR3. Looked up from germline, CDR1 is MNHEY and CDR2 is SVGAGI. CDR3 nucleotide sequence: TGTGCCAGCAGTAAGCCGGGAACAAACACTGAAGCTTTCTTT. It is translated as CASSKPGTNTEAFF.